This paragraph covers one T cell receptor (beta chain) sequence. The antigen remains undetermined. It was healthy bone marrow donors who served as donors. PCR involved 60 Vbeta and 13 Jbeta primers. Assay used: immunoSEQ multiplex PCR; TCRdb lists only in-frame clones, some missing. The sample shows 120,000 or so clones, around 75% of them seen only once. J gave up 2 bases and V 6 bases, and 7 bases lay outside the gene matches. Per germline, CDR1 LNHDA and CDR2 SQIVND (reference sequence). CDR3 length: 14 amino acids. This sample is drawn from a study of cytomegalovirus exposure and HLA in healthy donors. Findings and limits, study-wide: In a later analysis, common viral pathogens appeared linked to several of the most significant clusters. Most CMV-associated TCR beta chains appeared HLA-restricted in a later analysis.

The clonotype was recovered from a man between 25 and 39 years old in good health and CMV-seronegative. The sequencing input was PBMCs. The chain employs TRBV19 and TRBJ2-7; 7 positions agree with TRBD1. CDR3 protein: CASSRLGTAYEQYF. Written as DNA, the CDR3 is TGTGCCAGTAGCCGGTTAGGGACAGCCTACGAGCAGTACTTC. The variable domain in full, with the rest retrieved from reference TRBV19 and TRBJ2-7, is DGGITQSPKYLFRKEGQNVTLSCEQNLNHDAMYWYRQDPGQGLRLIYYSQIVNDFQKGDIAEGYSVSREKKESFPLTVTSAQKNPTAFYLCASSRLGTAYEQYFGPGTRLTVT.